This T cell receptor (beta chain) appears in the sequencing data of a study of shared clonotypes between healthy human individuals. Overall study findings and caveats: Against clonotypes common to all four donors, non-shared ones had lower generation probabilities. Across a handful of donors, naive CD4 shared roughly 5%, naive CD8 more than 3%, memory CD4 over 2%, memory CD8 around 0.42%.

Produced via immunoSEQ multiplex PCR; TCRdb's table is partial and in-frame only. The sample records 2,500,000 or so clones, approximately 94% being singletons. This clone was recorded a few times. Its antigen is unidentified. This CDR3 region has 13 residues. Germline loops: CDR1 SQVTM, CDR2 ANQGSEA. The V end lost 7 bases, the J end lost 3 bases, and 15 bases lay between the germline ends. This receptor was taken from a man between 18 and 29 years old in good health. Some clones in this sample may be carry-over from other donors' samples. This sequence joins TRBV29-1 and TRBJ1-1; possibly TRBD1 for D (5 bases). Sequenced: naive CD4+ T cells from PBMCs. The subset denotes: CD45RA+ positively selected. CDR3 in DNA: TGCAGCGGGTACAGTGGGGGGGACACTGAAGCTTTCTTT. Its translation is CSGYSGGDTEAFF.